The clone carrying this T cell receptor beta chain has just a few counts. Its antigen is still unknown. This specimen comes from a study of T-cell memory formation after mild COVID-19. The wider study: TCR clusters were largely donor specific. General study points: Certain responding clones were present in pre-infection memory, suggesting participation of cross-reactive memory. Whereas later expanders leaned CD4+, clones contracting day 15 to 85 showed a balanced CD4/CD8 makeup.

A single record per CDR3 protein comes from TCRdb applying MiXCR to the 5' RACE reads. Counted here are roughly 150,000 distinct CDR3 sequences, roughly 14% occurring once; the ten biggest clones make up approximately 14%. Germline V lookup: CDR1 SGHKS, CDR2 YYEKEE (reference sequence). V lost 4 bases and J lost 3, with 10 bases in between. The CDR3 extends over 13 amino acids. The chain joins TRBV5-5 to TRBJ2-5; maybe TRBD2 (6 bases). This TCR was sampled from an adult woman who had mild COVID-19 (a few samples of this study predate the infection). Cell type and time point are not known. Sequenced: PBMCs or a T cell subset sorted from them (not recorded which). The DNA for the CDR3 is TGTGCCAGCAGCCGGTCGGGAGAAGAGACCCAGTACTTC. It encodes CASSRSGEETQYF.